The subject of this entry is one TCR beta chain. The CDR3 has 16 residues. Germline V gives CDR1 SGHAT, CDR2 FQNNGV. V lost 0 bases, J lost 2 bases, and 11 bases lay in between. This entry belongs to a study of T cell clonotyping in hematopoietic cell transplantation. Time point in this sample: recipient sample about 28 days before transplant, after cytoreduction. Libraries were prepared by immunoSEQ multiplex PCR; TCRdb keeps only in-frame clonotypes and omits some of them. The profile shows 25,000 to 35,000 clones, 93% of them singletons. The rearrangement uses TRBV11-2 and TRBJ1-3; D not resolved. The receptor comes from a middle-aged man with acute myeloid leukemia. Some clones in this sample may be carry-over from other donors' samples. Specimen: peripheral blood mononuclear cells, collected before stem cell transplant. CDR3 bases: TGTGCCAGCAGCTTAGACACGAACCTCCCTGGAAACACCATATATTTT. Translated, it gives CASSLDTNLPGNTIYF.